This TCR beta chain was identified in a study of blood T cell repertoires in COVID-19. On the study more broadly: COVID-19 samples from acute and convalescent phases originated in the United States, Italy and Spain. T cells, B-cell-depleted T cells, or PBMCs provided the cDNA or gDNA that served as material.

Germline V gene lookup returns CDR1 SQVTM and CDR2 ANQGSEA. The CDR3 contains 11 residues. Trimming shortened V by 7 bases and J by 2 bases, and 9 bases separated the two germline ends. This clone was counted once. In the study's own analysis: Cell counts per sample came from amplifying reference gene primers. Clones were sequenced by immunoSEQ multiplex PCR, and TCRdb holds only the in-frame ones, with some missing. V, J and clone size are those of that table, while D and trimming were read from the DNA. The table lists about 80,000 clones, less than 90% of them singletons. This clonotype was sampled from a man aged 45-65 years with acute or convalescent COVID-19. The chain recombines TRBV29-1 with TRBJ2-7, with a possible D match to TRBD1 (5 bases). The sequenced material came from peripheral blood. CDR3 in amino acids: CSATDTYEQYF. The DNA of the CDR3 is TGCAGCGCTACGGACACCTACGAGCAGTACTTC.